This TCR beta chain was obtained from a study of T cell repertoires in cytomegalovirus infection. Study as a whole: CMV epitopes in the study were HLA-C-restricted (recently identified) and HLA-B-restricted (well studied).

TCRdb reprocessed the reads with MiXCR, giving one entry per CDR3 protein. This sample has 800,000 to 950,000 distinct CDR3 sequences, with 32% found just once. A word on this clonotype: Its matching antigen is unknown.

CDR1 is LNHDA, CDR2 SQIVND, per germline (reference sequence). The V and J ends lost 3 bases and 0 bases respectively, with 12 bases between them. This CDR3 is 16 amino acids long. This sequence was found in a human donor in good health (CMV status not recorded). Some clones in this sample may be carry-over from other donors' samples. Sequencing used cultured CD8+ T cells from PBMCs, obtained from culture after CMV antigen stimulation. V is TRBV19 and J is TRBJ2-4; a possible D gene is TRBD1 (5 bases). The CDR3 loop is CASSIPVTEAKNIQYF. CDR3 nucleotide sequence: TGTGCCAGTAGTATCCCCGTGACAGAAGCCAAAAACATTCAGTACTTC.